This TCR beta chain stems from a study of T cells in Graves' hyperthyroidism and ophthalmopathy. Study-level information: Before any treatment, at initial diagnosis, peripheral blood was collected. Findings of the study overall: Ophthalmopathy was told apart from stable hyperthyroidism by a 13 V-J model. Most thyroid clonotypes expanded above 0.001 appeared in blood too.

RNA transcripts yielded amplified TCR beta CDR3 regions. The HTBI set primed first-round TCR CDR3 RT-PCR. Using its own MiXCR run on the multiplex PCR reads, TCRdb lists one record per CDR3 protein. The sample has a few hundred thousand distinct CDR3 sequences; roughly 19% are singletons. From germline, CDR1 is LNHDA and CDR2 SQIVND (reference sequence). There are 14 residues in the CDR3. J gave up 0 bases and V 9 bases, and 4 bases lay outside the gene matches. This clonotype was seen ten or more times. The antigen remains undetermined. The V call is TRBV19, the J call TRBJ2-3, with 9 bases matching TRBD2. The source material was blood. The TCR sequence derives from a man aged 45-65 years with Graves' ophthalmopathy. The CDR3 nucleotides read TGTGCCAGCAGCACTAGCGGGAGCACAGATACGCAGTATTTT. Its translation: CASSTSGSTDTQYF.